Listed below are T cell receptor beta chains from one sample, sequenced in a study of cytomegalovirus exposure and HLA in healthy donors. Sequencing used immunoSEQ multiplex PCR; TCRdb keeps in-frame clones, though not all of them. The data show fewer than 200,000 clones, with approximately 77% seen just once and roughly 1.4% held by the top ten. The material sequenced was PBMCs. Receptors were obtained from a man aged 18-30 years in good health and CMV-seronegative. Both conserved end residues are part of each CDR3. The D gene is left open where the match is weak. Not all rows give a size; the values are once, few, many and, for expanded clones, a class.

D	J	size	V	CDR3	DNA
TRBD1	TRBJ1-6	NA	TRBV7-2	CASSPGTGGIPYNSPLHF	TGTGCCAGCAGCCCCGGGACAGGGGGCATCCCCTATAATTCACCCCTCCACTTT
TRBD1	TRBJ1-4	few	TRBV6-1	CASSGKTGAKLWKLFF	TGTGCCAGCAGTGGGAAGACAGGGGCCAAATTGTGGAAACTGTTTTTT
TRBD1	TRBJ2-5	NA	TRBV4-2	CASSHDTGGPETQYF	TGTGCCAGCAGCCATGACACAGGGGGACCAGAGACCCAGTACTTC
NA	TRBJ1-6	NA	TRBV5-6	CASSLSDRNSPLHF	TGTGCCAGCAGCCTCAGCGACAGGAACTCACCCCTCCACTTT
TRBD2	TRBJ2-2	few	TRBV29-1	CSVELRLAGVNTGELFF	TGCAGCGTTGAACTTCGACTAGCGGGAGTGAACACCGGGGAGCTGTTTTTT
TRBD2	TRBJ2-3	NA	TRBV19	CASSRRLAGEWGTQYF	TGTGCCAGTAGTCGGCGACTAGCGGGAGAGTGGGGTACGCAGTATTTT
NA	TRBJ1-3	NA	TRBV7-9	CASSGSRGESSGNTIYF	TGTGCCAGCAGCGGAAGCCGGGGGGAGAGCTCTGGAAACACCATATATTTT
TRBD2	TRBJ2-5	NA	TRBV5-1	CASSLQGGRQETQYF	TGCGCCAGCAGCTTGCAAGGCGGGAGGCAAGAGACCCAGTACTTC
TRBD1	TRBJ2-7	NA	TRBV7-2	CASRPTGTGAFADEQYF	TGTGCCAGCAGGCCCACTGGGACAGGGGCCTTTGCGGACGAGCAGTACTTC
TRBD2	TRBJ2-1	once	TRBV9	CASSDPYSGRANEQFF	TGTGCCAGCAGCGACCCCTATAGCGGGAGGGCGAATGAGCAGTTCTTC
NA	TRBJ2-5	NA	TRBV11-2	CASSLDARETQYF	TGTGCCAGCAGCTTAGACGCTAGGGAGACCCAGTACTTC
NA	TRBJ2-1	NA	TRBV19	CATAAGYNEQFF	TGTGCCACCGCTGCGGGCTACAATGAGCAGTTCTTC
NA	TRBJ2-7	NA	TRBV7-6	CASSQDREAQYF	TGTGCCAGCAGCCAAGACAGGGAGGCGCAGTACTTC
TRBD2	TRBJ2-5	many	TRBV6-1	CASSELAGGQETQYF	TGTGCCAGCAGTGAACTAGCGGGAGGGCAAGAGACCCAGTACTTC
TRBD1	TRBJ2-7	NA	TRBV4-3	CASSQTGGAYEQYF	TGCGCCAGCAGCCAGACAGGGGGCGCGTACGAGCAGTACTTC
TRBD1	TRBJ1-1	NA	TRBV4-1	CASSQDASRTGSNDF	TGCGCCAGCAGCCAAGATGCAAGCCGGACAGGTAGCAATGACTTT
NA	TRBJ1-1	NA	TRBV6-5	CASSQTGEVAFF	TGTGCCAGCAGTCAGACCGGGGAGGTAGCTTTCTTT
NA	TRBJ1-4	once	TRBV7-9	CASSSLGGGNEKLFF	TGTGCCAGCAGCTCCCTGGGGGGTGGCAATGAAAAACTGTTTTTT
NA	TRBJ2-3	NA	TRBV6-5	CASSYLQGIDTQYF	TGTGCCAGCAGTTACTTGCAGGGAATAGATACGCAGTATTTT
NA	TRBJ2-3	few	TRBV2	CASSERHVQDTQYF	TGTGCCAGCAGTGAGAGGCATGTCCAGGATACGCAGTATTTT
TRBD1	TRBJ1-4	few	TRBV7-2	CASSGRQGAEEKLFF	TGTGCCAGCAGCGGGCGACAGGGGGCGGAAGAAAAACTGTTTTTT
NA	TRBJ2-7	NA	TRBV28	CASTRGYEQYF	TGTGCCAGCACTAGAGGGTACGAGCAGTACTTC
TRBD2	TRBJ2-1	NA	TRBV11-2	CASSLVLADLYNEQFF	TGTGCCAGCAGCTTAGTTCTAGCGGACCTATACAATGAGCAGTTCTTC
TRBD2	TRBJ2-1	NA	TRBV7-8	CASGPGLVGNEQFF	TGTGCCAGCGGACCGGGACTAGTGGGTAATGAGCAGTTCTTC
NA	TRBJ2-5	NA	TRBV27	CASSFQGSETQYF	TGTGCCAGCAGTTTTCAGGGATCGGAGACCCAGTACTTC
TRBD1	TRBJ1-1	few	TRBV6-1	CAGKGQGDTEAFF	TGTGCCGGCAAGGGACAGGGGGACACTGAAGCTTTCTTT
NA	TRBJ1-4	NA	TRBV5-1	CASSFDSSNEKLFF	TGCGCCAGCAGCTTCGACAGTTCGAATGAAAAACTGTTTTTT
NA	TRBJ2-3	NA	TRBV4-3	CASSQDLEVDTQYF	TGCGCCAGCAGCCAAGATTTGGAGGTAGATACGCAGTATTTT
NA	TRBJ1-5	few	TRBV28	CASSSSGAIQPQHF	TGTGCCAGCAGTTCCTCAGGGGCAATTCAGCCCCAGCATTTT